This T cell receptor (beta chain) was documented in a study of tumor-infiltrating lymphocytes in localized non-small cell lung cancer (dated by TCRdb to the early 2020s). With respect to the entire study: The cohort covered several histologies, both smokers and never-smokers, and patients whose samples were collected after neoadjuvant chemotherapy. TCR sequencing was one of several integrated assays, alongside flow cytometry, multiplex immunofluorescence, RNA-seq, exome sequencing and proteomics, applied to the same patients. For 50 to 55 patients, immunoSEQ T-cell fraction was compared between paired tumor and uninvolved lung. In total, the ICON cohort consisted of more than 120 surgical patients with localized non-small cell lung cancer who had their tumors resected. Each patient contributed resected tumor tissue and uninvolved lung tissue from the same patient, described as non-adjacent to the tumor. Summary of the overall study and its limitations: Because different pieces of the same tissue were used for different assays, technical variation could not be separated from intratumor heterogeneity. No difference in TCR-derived T-cell fraction was observed between the flow cytometry-defined immunotypes IM1 (good prognosis) and IM2 (poor prognosis). Consistent with immunofluorescence CD3 counts, TCRbeta sequencing supported greater T cell infiltration in tumors than in uninvolved lung tissue. Assay coverage differed among patients according to how much tissue was available, so only a subset of the cohort had TCR sequencing. Recurrence-free survival showed no association with tumor T-cell fraction from TCR sequencing (p = 0.61).

TCR sequencing with the immunoSEQ assay provided the T-cell fraction in tumor and uninvolved lung tissue. Turning to the authors' computational methods: To analyze survival, patients were divided into a high T-cell fraction group (upper tertile) and a low T-cell fraction group (lower two tertiles), and the two groups were compared using a log-rank test. A signed-rank test was used to test differences in T-cell fraction between paired tumor and uninvolved lung samples. This immuneACCESS table, as held by TCRdb, lists in-frame sequences with V and J called but not all clones. Of the missing ones, under half trace to an unresolved V gene in checked studies; the others have no known cause. Clone size and V and J calls were adopted from that table, with D and trimming inferred from the DNA. Here the sample has some 22,000 clones; roughly 71% occur a single time. The ten largest clones capture about 14% of the sample.

For this clone: Its specific antigen is unknown. Nothing much larger sits one base from this clone, and base qualities are not available.

The first patient joined ICON in 2016, and enrollment wrapped up when the last patient was enrolled in 2018. In a subcohort of about 76 patients, fresh tumor and matched uninvolved tissue were collected for in-depth immune analyses, with TCR sequencing among those analyses. DNA for TCR sequencing was isolated from bulk tissue, and no cell sorting was done. The junction shows trimming of 4 bases on V and 3 bases on J, and the gene matches do not reach 2 bases of it. Spanning cysteine to phenylalanine, the CDR3 consists of 14 amino acids. Kept here is only the CDR3 DNA, which spans 42 bases and is read in frame from base 1. The germline V gene specifies ENHRY as CDR1 and SYGVKD as CDR2.

The chain is encoded by TRBV10-3 joined to TRBJ2-7; TRBD2 matches 11 bases in the middle. The clonotype comes from a human donor with non-small cell lung cancer. Sequencing was performed on lung tumor tissue. CDR3 reads: CAISVTSGSYEQYF. In nucleotides, the sequence is TGTGCCATCAGTGTAACTAGCGGGAGCTACGAGCAGTACTTC.